Included here is one TCR beta chain sequence, with context. This CDR3 contains 16 residues. Germline values: CDR1 KGHSH, CDR2 LQKENI. Trimming removed 6 bases from V and 2 bases from J; junction bases left unmatched: 10. Researchers amplified the TCR beta CDR3 regions from RNA transcripts. First-round RT-PCR of the TCR CDR3 relied on the HTBI primer set. A single record per CDR3 protein comes from TCRdb applying MiXCR to the multiplex PCR reads. Found here are 92,000 or so distinct CDR3 sequences, just over 50% of them singletons; the top ten hold 25% to 30%. This specimen comes from a study of T cells in Graves' hyperthyroidism and ophthalmopathy. Aged 18 to 65, the patients had hyperthyroidism that was newly diagnosed and had lasted under 2 months.

This receptor was identified in a woman in her thirties or forties with Graves' hyperthyroidism. The chain is built from TRBV18 and TRBJ2-5, with TRBD1 identical over 9 bases. The specimen sequenced was blood. Written as DNA, the CDR3 is TGTGCCAGCTCTTACTTTGGACAGGGGAGACAAGAGACCCAGTACTTC. Its translation is CASSYFGQGRQETQYF.